The present entry profiles one T cell receptor beta chain with its context. Reverse transcription used roughly 0.45 to 1 ug RNA and random hexamers. Each CDR3 protein is one row after TCRdb ran MiXCR on the immunoSEQ multiplex PCR reads. Of 110,000 or so distinct CDR3 sequences listed, 90% to 98% are singletons. The CDR3 sequence is 13 residues long. The germline V gene encodes CDR1 MDHEN and CDR2 SYDVKM. Trimming removed 6 bases from V and 8 bases from J; junction bases left unmatched: 6. The data originate from a study of CD8 T cells in Susac syndrome. The origin of this receptor is a human donor in good health. Material for sequencing was CD4+ T cells from PBMCs. The genes are TRBV28 and TRBJ1-5; 8 positions agree with TRBD1. The CDR3 bases are TGTGCCAGCAGGTCAGGGGGCGAGGAGCCCCAGCATTTT. Its translation is CASRSGGEEPQHF.